This TCR beta chain came from a study of T cell responses to AZD1222 COVID-19 vaccine. Study conclusions and caveats: Regions 160-218 and 743-854 held dominance among vaccine-associated CD4 TCRs, which spanned spike. Donors skewed white British and female; clonal diversity was possibly underestimated. Scientists sampled the repertoires only once the peak T cell response had passed.

Profiled with immunoSEQ multiplex PCR; TCRdb holds only in-frame clones, not every one. The sample lists just under 95,000 clones, roughly 90% occurring once. As regards this clone: The antigen remains undetermined.

This CDR3 has 12 residues. With 3 bases clipped from V and 12 bases from J, the junction kept 8 bases outside the gene matches. Looked up from germline, CDR1 is WNHNN and CDR2 is SYGVQD (reference sequence). The rearrangement uses TRBV10-1 and TRBJ2-7, with TRBD1 identical over 7 bases. Sequenced material: peripheral blood, taken on day 0 of AZD1222 vaccination. This clonotype was obtained from an adult in good health. CDR3 protein: CASSDPGGEWYF. CDR3 bases: TGCGCCAGCAGTGACCCAGGGGGAGAATGGTACTTC.